This T cell receptor (beta chain) derives from a study of CD8 T cells in ankylosing spondylitis. General study points: Ankylosing spondylitis blood appeared to be characterized by a TCR beta motif of several highly homologous variants. Disease-linked clones reportedly concentrated significantly in matched ankylosing spondylitis synovial fluid.

TCRdb called the 5' RACE reads again in MiXCR, with one record for every CDR3 protein. The data show 220,000 or so distinct CDR3 sequences, about 11% seen once. This clonotype was recorded a few times. Its antigen remains unidentified. This CDR3 has 15 residues. V dropped 6 bases and J dropped 4 bases, with 18 bases sitting between them. The origin of this receptor is a male donor with ankylosing spondylitis or in good health (not recorded which). The J gene is TRBJ1-2, the V gene TRBV12-3 or TRBV12-4, with D perhaps TRBD1 (5 bases). The material sequenced was blood, either unsorted or a sorted T cell fraction (not recorded which). The CDR3 sequence: CASSIETGGGYGYTF. CDR3 sequence (DNA): TGTGCCAGCAGCATAGAAACGGGGGGGGGCTATGGCTACACCTTC.